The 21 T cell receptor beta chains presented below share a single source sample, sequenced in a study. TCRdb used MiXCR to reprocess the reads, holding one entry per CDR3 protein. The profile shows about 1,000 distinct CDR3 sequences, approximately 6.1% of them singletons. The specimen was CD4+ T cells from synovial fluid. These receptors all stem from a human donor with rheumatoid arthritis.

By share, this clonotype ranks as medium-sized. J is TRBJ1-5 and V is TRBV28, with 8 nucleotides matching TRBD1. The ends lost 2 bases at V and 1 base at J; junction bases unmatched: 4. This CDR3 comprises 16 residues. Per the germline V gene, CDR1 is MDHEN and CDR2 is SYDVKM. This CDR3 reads CASSLPGDRSNQPQHF. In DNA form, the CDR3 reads TGTGCCAGCAGTTTACCCGGGGACAGGAGCAATCAGCCCCAGCATTTT.

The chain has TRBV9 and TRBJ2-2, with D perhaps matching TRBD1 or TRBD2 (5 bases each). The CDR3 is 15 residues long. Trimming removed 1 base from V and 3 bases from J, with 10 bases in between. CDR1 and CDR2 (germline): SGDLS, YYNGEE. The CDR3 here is CASSVLLGDTGELFF. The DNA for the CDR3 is TGTGCCAGCAGCGTATTACTAGGGGACACCGGGGAGCTGTTTTTT.

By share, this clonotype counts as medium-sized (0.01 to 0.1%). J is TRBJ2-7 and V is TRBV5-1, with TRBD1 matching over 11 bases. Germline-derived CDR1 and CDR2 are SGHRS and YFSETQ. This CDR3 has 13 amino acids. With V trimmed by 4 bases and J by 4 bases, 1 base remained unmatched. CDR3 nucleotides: TGCGCCAGCAGCCGGGACAGGGGGTACGAGCAGTACTTC. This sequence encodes CASSRDRGYEQYF. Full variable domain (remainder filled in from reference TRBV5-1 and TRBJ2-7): KAGVTQTPRYLIKTRGQQVTLSCSPISGHRSVSWYQQTPGQGLQFLFEYFSETQRNKGNFPGRFSGRQFSNSRSEMNVSTLELGDSALYLCASSRDRGYEQYFGPGTRLTVT.

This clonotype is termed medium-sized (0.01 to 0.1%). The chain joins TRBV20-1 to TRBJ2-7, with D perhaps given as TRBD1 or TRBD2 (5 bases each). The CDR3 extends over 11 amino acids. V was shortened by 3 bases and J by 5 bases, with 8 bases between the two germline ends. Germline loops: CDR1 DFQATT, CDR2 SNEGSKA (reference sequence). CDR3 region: CSASRDHEQYF. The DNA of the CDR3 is TGCAGTGCTAGCAGGGACCACGAGCAGTACTTC.

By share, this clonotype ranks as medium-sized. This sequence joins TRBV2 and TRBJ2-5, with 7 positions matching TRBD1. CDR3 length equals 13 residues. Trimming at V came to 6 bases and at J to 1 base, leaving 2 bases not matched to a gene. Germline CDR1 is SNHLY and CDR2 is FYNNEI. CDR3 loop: CASSRDSQETQYF. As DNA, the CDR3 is TGTGCCAGCAGCAGGGACAGCCAAGAGACCCAGTACTTC.

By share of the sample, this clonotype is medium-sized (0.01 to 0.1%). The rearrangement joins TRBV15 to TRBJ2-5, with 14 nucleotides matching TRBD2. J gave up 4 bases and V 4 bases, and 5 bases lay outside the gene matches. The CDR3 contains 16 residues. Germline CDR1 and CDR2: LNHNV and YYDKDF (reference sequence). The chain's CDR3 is CATSTGLAGAVETQYF. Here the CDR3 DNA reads TGTGCCACCAGCACGGGACTAGCGGGAGCGGTAGAGACCCAGTACTTC.

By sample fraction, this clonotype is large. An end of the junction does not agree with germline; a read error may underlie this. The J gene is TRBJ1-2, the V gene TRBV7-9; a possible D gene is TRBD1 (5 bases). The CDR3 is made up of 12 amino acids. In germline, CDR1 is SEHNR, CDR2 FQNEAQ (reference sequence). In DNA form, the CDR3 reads TGTGCCAGCAGCAACCGGGACCTAAAATGCGACTTC. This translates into CASSNRDLKCDF.

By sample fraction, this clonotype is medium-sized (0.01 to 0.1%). CDR3 DNA: TGTGCCAGCAGCCAAGATCCGGGACTAGGGGTCAATGAGCAGTTCTTC. Protein sequence: CASSQDPGLGVNEQFF. The gene calls are TRBV3-1 and TRBJ2-1; 8 bases agree with TRBD2. Trimming at V came to 0 bases and at J to 6 bases, leaving 7 bases not matched to a gene. The CDR3 loop spans 16 amino acids. Looked up from germline, CDR1 is LGHDT and CDR2 is YNNKEL (reference sequence).

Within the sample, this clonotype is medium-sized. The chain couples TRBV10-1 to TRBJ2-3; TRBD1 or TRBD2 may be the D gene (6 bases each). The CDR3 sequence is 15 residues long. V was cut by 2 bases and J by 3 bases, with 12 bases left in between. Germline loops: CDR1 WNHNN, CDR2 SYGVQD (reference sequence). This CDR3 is CASSELRGGTDTQYF. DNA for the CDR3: TGCGCCAGCAGTGAGCTCCGAGGGGGGACAGATACGCAGTATTTT.

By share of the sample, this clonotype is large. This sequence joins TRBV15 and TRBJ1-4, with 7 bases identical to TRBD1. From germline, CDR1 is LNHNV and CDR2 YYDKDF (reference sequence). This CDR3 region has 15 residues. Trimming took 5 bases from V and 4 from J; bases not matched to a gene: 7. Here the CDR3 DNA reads TGTGCCACCAGCTGGCAAGGACAGGATAATGAAAAACTGTTTTTT. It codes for CATSWQGQDNEKLFF.

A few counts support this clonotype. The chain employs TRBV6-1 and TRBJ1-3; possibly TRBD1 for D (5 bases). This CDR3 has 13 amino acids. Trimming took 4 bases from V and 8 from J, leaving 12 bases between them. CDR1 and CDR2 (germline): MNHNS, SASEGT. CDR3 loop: CASSGGLGHTIYF. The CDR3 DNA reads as TGTGCCAGCAGTGGGGGCCTCGGGCACACCATATATTTT.

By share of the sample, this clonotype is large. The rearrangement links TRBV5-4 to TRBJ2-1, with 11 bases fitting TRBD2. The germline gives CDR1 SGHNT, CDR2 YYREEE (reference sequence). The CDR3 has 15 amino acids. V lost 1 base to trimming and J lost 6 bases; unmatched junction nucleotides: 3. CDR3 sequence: CASSLQLAGVNEQFF. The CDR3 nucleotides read TGTGCCAGCAGCTTGCAACTAGCGGGAGTCAATGAGCAGTTCTTC. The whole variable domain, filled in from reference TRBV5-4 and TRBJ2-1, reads ETGVTQSPTHLIKTRGQQVTLRCSSQSGHNTVSWYQQALGQGPQFIFQYYREEENGRGNFPPRFSGLQFPNYSSELNVNALELDDSALYLCASSLQLAGVNEQFFGPGTRLTVL.

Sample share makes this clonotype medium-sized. CDR3 DNA sequence: TGTGCCAGCAGCCAAGCTGTAGAGGGTCCGGGACAGGGAATTTCCAAAAACATTCAGTACTTC. Translation gives CASSQAVEGPGQGISKNIQYF. The rearrangement joins TRBV14 to TRBJ2-4; the match to TRBD1 covers 9 bases. Germline CDR1 is SGHDN and CDR2 is FVKESK. V dropped 1 base and J dropped 2; count of bases not matched to a gene: 18. The CDR3 runs 21 residues.

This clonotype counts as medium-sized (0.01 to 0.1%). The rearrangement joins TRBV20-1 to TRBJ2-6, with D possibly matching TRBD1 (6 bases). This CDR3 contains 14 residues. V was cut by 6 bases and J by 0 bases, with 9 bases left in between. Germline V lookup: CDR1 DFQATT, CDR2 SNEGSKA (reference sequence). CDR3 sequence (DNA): TGCAGTGCAACAGGGTCCTCTGGGGCCAACGTCCTGACTTTC. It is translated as CSATGSSGANVLTF.

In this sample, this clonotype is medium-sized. The CDR3, as DNA: TGTGCCAGCTCAAGGGTCTACAATGAGCAGTTCTTC. Translation: CASSRVYNEQFF. The chain recombines TRBV25-1 with TRBJ2-1, with unresolved D. The germline CDR1 and CDR2 sequences are MGHDK and SYGVNS. V shed 8 bases and J shed 3 bases, with 8 bases lying between them. The CDR3 extends over 12 amino acids.

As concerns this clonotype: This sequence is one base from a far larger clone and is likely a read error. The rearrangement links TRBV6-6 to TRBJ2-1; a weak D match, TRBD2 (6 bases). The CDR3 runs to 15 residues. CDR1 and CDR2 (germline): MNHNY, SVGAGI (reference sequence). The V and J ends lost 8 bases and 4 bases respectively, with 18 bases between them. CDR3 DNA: TGTGCCAGCTATTTCACGGGGGTAATTTACAATGAGCAGTTCTTC. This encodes CASYFTGVIYNEQFF.

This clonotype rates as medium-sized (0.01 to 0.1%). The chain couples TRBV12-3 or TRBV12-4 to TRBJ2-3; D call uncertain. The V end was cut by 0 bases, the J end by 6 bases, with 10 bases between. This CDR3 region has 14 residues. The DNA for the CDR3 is TGTGCCAGCAGTTTAGCTGGAGCAGGTGATACGCAGTATTTT. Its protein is CASSLAGAGDTQYF.

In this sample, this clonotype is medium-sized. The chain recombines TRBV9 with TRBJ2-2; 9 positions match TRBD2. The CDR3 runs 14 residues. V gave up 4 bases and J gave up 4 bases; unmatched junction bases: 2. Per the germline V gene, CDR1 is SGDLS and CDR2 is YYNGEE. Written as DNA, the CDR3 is TGTGCCAGCAGCTATAGCGGGAGCACCGGGGAGCTGTTTTTT. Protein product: CASSYSGSTGELFF.

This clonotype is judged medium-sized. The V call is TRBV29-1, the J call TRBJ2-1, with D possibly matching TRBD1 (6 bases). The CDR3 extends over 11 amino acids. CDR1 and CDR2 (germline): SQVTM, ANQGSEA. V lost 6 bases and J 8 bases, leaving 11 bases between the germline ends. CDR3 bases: TGCAGCGTGACAGGATTCTATGAGCAGTTCTTC. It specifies CSVTGFYEQFF.

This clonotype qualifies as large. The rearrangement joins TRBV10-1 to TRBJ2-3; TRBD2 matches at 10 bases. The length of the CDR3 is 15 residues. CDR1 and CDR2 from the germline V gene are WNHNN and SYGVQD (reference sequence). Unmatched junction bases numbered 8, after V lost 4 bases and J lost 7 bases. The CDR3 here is CASSGTAGGPHTQYF. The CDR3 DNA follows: TGCGCCAGCAGTGGGACAGCGGGAGGGCCGCATACGCAGTATTTT.

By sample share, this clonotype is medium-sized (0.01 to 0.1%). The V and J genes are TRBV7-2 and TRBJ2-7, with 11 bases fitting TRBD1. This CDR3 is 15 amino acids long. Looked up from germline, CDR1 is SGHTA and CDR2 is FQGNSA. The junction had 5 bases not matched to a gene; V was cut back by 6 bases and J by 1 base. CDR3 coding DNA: TGTGCCAGCAGTCGGGACAGGGGGATGTCCTACGAGCAGTACTTC. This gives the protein CASSRDRGMSYEQYF.